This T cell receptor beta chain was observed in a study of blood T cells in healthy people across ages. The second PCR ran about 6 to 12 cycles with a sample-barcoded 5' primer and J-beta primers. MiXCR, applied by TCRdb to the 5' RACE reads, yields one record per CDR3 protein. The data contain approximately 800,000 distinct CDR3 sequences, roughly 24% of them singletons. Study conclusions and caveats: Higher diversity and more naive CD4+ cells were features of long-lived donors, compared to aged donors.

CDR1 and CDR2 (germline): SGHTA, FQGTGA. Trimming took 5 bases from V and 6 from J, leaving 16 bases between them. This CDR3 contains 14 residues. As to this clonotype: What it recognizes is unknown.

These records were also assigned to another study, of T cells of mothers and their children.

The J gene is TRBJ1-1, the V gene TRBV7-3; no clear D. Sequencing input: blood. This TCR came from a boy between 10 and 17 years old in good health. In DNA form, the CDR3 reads TGTGCCAGCAGCGTAGACTCCACCGTCTCTGAAGCTTTCTTT. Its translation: CASSVDSTVSEAFF.